A selection of T cell receptor beta chains follows, all from one sample in a study of blood T cell repertoires in COVID-19. The assay was immunoSEQ multiplex PCR, and TCRdb's table has in-frame clones only and misses some. The repertoire holds 95,000 to 100,000 clones, about 85% seen once, with around 2% in the top ten. The sequenced material came from peripheral blood. The receptors were sampled from a woman in her 70s with active or convalescent COVID-19. Both conserved end residues are part of each CDR3. A D gene is named only where the DNA matches it firmly. Size values are once, few and many counts, or a class for expanded clones, and some rows have none.

NA	TRBD1	TRBJ2-2	TRBV28	CASSGTGYTGELFF	TGTGCCAGTTCCGGGACAGGGTACACCGGGGAGCTGTTTTTT
NA	TRBD1	TRBJ2-1	TRBV9	CASSVGDRGRPLF	TGTGCCAGCAGCGTGGGCGACAGGGGGCGACCCCTCTTC
NA	NA	TRBJ1-6	TRBV19	CASSMGLPGSPLHF	TGTGCCAGTAGTATGGGTCTTCCGGGGTCACCCCTCCACTTT
NA	NA	TRBJ1-1	TRBV19	CASSIGQGTEAFF	TGTGCCAGTAGTATTGGGCAGGGTACTGAAGCTTTCTTT
NA	NA	TRBJ1-1	TRBV19	CASSTPPGGLEAEAFF	TGTGCCAGTAGTACCCCCCCGGGGGGCCTTGAGGCTGAAGCTTTCTTT
NA	TRBD1	TRBJ2-7	TRBV5-4	CASSFGQGREQYF	TGTGCCAGCAGCTTCGGACAGGGGCGTGAGCAGTACTTC
NA	NA	TRBJ2-3	TRBV5-5	CASSLSPGTDTQYF	TGTGCCAGCAGCTTGTCTCCAGGTACAGATACGCAGTATTTT
NA	NA	TRBJ1-6	TRBV3-1/TRBV3-2	CASSQGPSSYNSPLHF	TGTGCCAGCAGCCAAGGCCCGAGCTCCTATAATTCACCCCTCCACTTT
NA	TRBD2	TRBJ2-2	TRBV9	CASSANTSGYTGELFF	TGTGCCAGCAGCGCGAATACTAGCGGATACACCGGGGAGCTGTTTTTT
once	NA	TRBJ2-7	TRBV5-1	CASSFDSTGEQYF	TGCGCCAGCAGCTTCGACTCAACGGGTGAGCAGTACTTC
few	TRBD1	TRBJ1-3	TRBV2	CASTLGQANTIYF	TGTGCCAGCACCCTGGGACAGGCGAACACCATATATTTT
NA	TRBD2	TRBJ2-1	TRBV7-9	CASSLDSGSFYNEQFF	TGTGCCAGCAGCTTAGATAGCGGGAGTTTCTACAATGAGCAGTTCTTC
NA	TRBD1	TRBJ2-7	TRBV4-3	CASSQAHRGDYEQYF	TGCGCCAGCAGCCAAGCCCACAGGGGGGATTACGAGCAGTACTTC
once	NA	TRBJ1-3	TRBV11-3	CASSPGSGNTIYF	TGTGCCAGCAGCCCAGGGTCCGGAAACACCATATATTTT
NA	NA	TRBJ1-2	TRBV10-3	CAISPGANYGYTF	TGTGCCATCAGCCCCGGAGCTAACTATGGCTACACCTTC
NA	NA	TRBJ2-1	TRBV14	CASSQGHPSYNEQFF	TGTGCCAGCAGCCAGGGACACCCTTCCTACAATGAGCAGTTCTTC
NA	NA	TRBJ2-1	TRBV27	CATQLAAISYNEQFF	TGTGCCACCCAACTCGCCGCTATATCCTACAATGAGCAGTTCTTC
NA	NA	TRBJ1-2	TRBV5-4	CASSSGGDRPNYGYTF	TGTGCCAGCAGCTCAGGTGGCGACAGGCCGAACTATGGCTACACCTTC
NA	TRBD1	TRBJ1-2	TRBV24-1	CATSEATGGRDYGYTF	TGTGCCACCAGTGAGGCGACAGGGGGCCGAGACTATGGCTACACCTTC
NA	TRBD1	TRBJ2-2	TRBV7-2	CASSLVGQGTGELFF	TGTGCCAGCAGCTTAGTTGGACAGGGCACCGGGGAGCTGTTTTTT
NA	NA	TRBJ2-3	TRBV28	CASSSTDRPPADTQYF	TGTGCCAGCAGTTCGACCGACAGACCCCCCGCAGATACGCAGTATTTT
NA	TRBD1	TRBJ2-2	TRBV5-1	CASSFKDPGGTGELFF	TGCGCCAGCAGCTTTAAGGACCCAGGGGGCACCGGGGAGCTGTTTTTT
NA	NA	TRBJ1-4	TRBV18	CASSPKGQITNEKLFF	TGTGCCAGCTCACCGAAAGGACAGATCACAAATGAAAAACTGTTTTTT
NA	TRBD1	TRBJ1-3	TRBV28	CASRAGTGPILYF	TGTGCCAGCAGAGCCGGGACAGGGCCAATTTTATATTTT
NA	TRBD2	TRBJ2-5	TRBV10-3	CAISETPLAGTETQYF	TGTGCCATCAGTGAAACTCCACTAGCGGGGACAGAGACCCAGTACTTC
NA	TRBD1	TRBJ1-1	TRBV5-8	CASSTGVRNTEAFF	TGTGCCAGCAGCACAGGGGTTCGGAACACTGAAGCTTTCTTT
NA	NA	TRBJ1-3	TRBV15	CATRVSLGNTIYF	TGTGCCACCCGAGTGAGTCTTGGAAACACCATATATTTT
NA	TRBD1	TRBJ2-7	TRBV20-1	CSASDSGGSDYEQYF	TGCAGTGCTAGTGACTCAGGGGGCTCGGACTACGAGCAGTACTTC
NA	TRBD1	TRBJ2-2	TRBV4-3	CASSRGTGGRNTGELFF	TGCGCCAGCAGCAGAGGGACAGGGGGTCGGAACACCGGGGAGCTGTTTTTT
NA	TRBD1	TRBJ1-5	TRBV7-9	CASSPRGQEGQPQHF	TGTGCCAGCAGCCCGAGGGGACAGGAGGGTCAGCCCCAGCATTTT
NA	NA	TRBJ2-7	TRBV7-2	CASSFGGAPNEQYF	TGTGCCAGCAGCTTTGGGGGCGCACCCAACGAGCAGTACTTC
NA	NA	TRBJ2-2	TRBV5-5	CASSLYPPQIAGELFF	TGTGCCAGCAGCTTGTATCCTCCCCAGATCGCCGGGGAGCTGTTTTTT
once	TRBD2	TRBJ2-7	TRBV11-3	CASSLTSGTYEQYF	TGTGCCAGCAGCTTAACTAGCGGAACCTACGAGCAGTACTTC
once	NA	TRBJ2-1	TRBV7-2	CASSLALYNEQFF	TGTGCCAGCAGCTTAGCACTTTACAATGAGCAGTTCTTC
NA	TRBD2	TRBJ2-1	TRBV7-7	CASSLGRVAGGYNEQFF	TGTGCTAGCAGCTTAGGAAGGGTTGCGGGGGGTTACAATGAGCAGTTCTTC
NA	NA	TRBJ1-2	TRBV5-4	CASSLQKGESGGYTF	TGTGCCAGCAGCCTGCAGAAAGGGGAATCTGGTGGCTACACCTTC